These 7 T cell receptor beta chains originate from one sample sequenced in a study of blood T cells in healthy people across ages. Alongside a J-beta primer mix, a sample-barcoded 5' primer served in a second PCR lasting roughly 6 to 11 cycles. TCRdb fed the 5' RACE reads into MiXCR, producing one record per CDR3 protein. This repertoire shows around 990,000 distinct CDR3 sequences, approximately 26% found once; its top ten account for approximately 0.75%. These same records also appear under a second study, on T cells of mothers and their children.

Sequencing was performed on blood. These receptors all come from a girl aged 2-9 years in good health.

This clonotype was counted a few times. The gene calls are TRBV27 and TRBJ2-1; 9 bases line up with TRBD1. The assigned J gene may be wrong: the sequence end matches TRBJ2-5 better. This CDR3 spans 19 amino acids. Germline CDR1 and CDR2: MNHEY and SMNVEV (reference sequence). CDR3 sequence: CASSLPTGGDTSLSETQYF. Here the CDR3 DNA reads TGTGCCAGCTCCCTCCCCACAGGGGGCGATACTAGTTTATCTGAGACCCAGTACTTC.

This clonotype was seen more than once but under ten times. The genes are TRBV6-1 and TRBJ1-5, with a tentative D call TRBD1 (6 bases). V was trimmed by 2 bases and J by 6 bases, leaving 11 bases between them. CDR3 length: 14 residues. Germline CDR1 and CDR2: MNHNS and SASEGT. Here the CDR3 reads CASSEKGGLQPQHF. The CDR3 DNA reads TGTGCCAGCAGTGAAAAAGGGGGGCTTCAGCCCCAGCATTTT.

V and J are TRBV11-2 and TRBJ2-7; possibly TRBD1 for D (6 bases). Trimming cost V 0 bases and J 6 bases, with 24 bases left between them. This CDR3 spans 18 amino acids. The germline CDR1 and CDR2 sequences are SGHAT and FQNNGV. The CDR3 DNA reads TGTGCCAGCAGCTTAGAAAGGGGGACCACAGTAATCCCTGGCGAGCAGTACTTC. It is translated as CASSLERGTTVIPGEQYF.

The table lists this clonotype with a few counts. J is TRBJ2-1 and V is TRBV4-2; D is unresolved. The CDR3 consists of 13 residues. Germline CDR1 LGHNA, CDR2 YNFKEQ. Trimming took 0 bases from V and 14 from J, leaving 14 bases between them. CDR3: CASSQENGIQKFF. CDR3 DNA sequence: TGTGCCAGCAGCCAAGAGAATGGCATTCAGAAGTTCTTC.

This clonotype was observed a few times. The chain recombines TRBV2 with TRBJ2-5; 16 positions agree with TRBD2. V trimming: 7 bases; J trimming: 5 bases; junction bases outside the gene matches: 7. CDR1 and CDR2 from the germline V gene are SNHLY and FYNNEI. The CDR3 runs to 16 residues. In DNA, the CDR3 is TGTGCCAGCAACAGGGGACTAGCGGGAGGGCCGGAGACCCAGTACTTC. Translated: CASNRGLAGGPETQYF.

This clonotype was seen only a few times. The chain couples TRBV14 to TRBJ2-7, with 14 positions matching TRBD2. After removal of 4 bases from V and 0 bases from J, the junction contained 5 bases not matched to a gene. Germline CDR1 and CDR2: SGHDN and FVKESK. The CDR3 is 17 residues long. CDR3 amino acids: CASSRGGLAGGSYEQYF. The CDR3 nucleotides read TGTGCCAGCAGCCGCGGCGGACTAGCGGGGGGCTCCTACGAGCAGTACTTC.

J is TRBJ2-3 and V is TRBV7-2; 8 bases are a match to TRBD2. J was trimmed by 5 bases and V by 0 bases; bases with no gene match: 7. The CDR3 totals 16 residues. Germline V CDR1 and CDR2: SGHTA, FQGNSA. CDR3 loop: CASSLAIGLAEDTQYF. The CDR3 DNA sequence: TGTGCCAGCAGCTTAGCGATCGGACTAGCTGAAGATACGCAGTATTTT.